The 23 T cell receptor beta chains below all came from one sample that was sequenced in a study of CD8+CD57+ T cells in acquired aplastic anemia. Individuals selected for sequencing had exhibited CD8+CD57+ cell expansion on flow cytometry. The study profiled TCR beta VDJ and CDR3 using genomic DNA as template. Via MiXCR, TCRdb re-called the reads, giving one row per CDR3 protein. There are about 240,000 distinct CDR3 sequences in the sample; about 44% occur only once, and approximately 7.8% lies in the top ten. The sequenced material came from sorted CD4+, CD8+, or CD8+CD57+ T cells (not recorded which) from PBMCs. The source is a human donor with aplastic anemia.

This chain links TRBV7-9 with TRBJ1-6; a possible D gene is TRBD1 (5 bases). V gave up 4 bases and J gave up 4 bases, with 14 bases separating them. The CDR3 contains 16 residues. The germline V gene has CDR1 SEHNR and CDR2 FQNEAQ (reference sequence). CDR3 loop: CASSSVRRGYNSPLHF. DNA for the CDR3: TGTGCCAGCAGCTCCGTTCGTAGGGGTTATAATTCACCCCTCCACTTT. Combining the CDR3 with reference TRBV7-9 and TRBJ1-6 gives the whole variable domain DTGVSQNPRHKITKRGQNVTFRCDPISEHNRLYWYRQTLGQGPEFLTYFQNEAQLEKSRLLSDRFSAERPKGSFSTLEIQRTEQGDSAMYLCASSSVRRGYNSPLHFGNGTRLTVT.

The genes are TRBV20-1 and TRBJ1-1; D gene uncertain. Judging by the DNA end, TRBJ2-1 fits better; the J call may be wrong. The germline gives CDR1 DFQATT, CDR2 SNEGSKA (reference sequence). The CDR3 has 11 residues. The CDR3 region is CSARALSEQFF. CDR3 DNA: TGCAGTGCTAGGGCCTTGAGTGAGCAGTTCTTC.

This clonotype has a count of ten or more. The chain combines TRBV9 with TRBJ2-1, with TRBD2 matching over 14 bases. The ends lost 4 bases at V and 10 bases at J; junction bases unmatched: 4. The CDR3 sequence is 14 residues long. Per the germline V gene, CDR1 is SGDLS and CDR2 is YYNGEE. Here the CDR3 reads CASSTGTSGGEQFF. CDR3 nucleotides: TGTGCCAGCAGCACAGGGACTAGCGGGGGCGAGCAGTTCTTC.

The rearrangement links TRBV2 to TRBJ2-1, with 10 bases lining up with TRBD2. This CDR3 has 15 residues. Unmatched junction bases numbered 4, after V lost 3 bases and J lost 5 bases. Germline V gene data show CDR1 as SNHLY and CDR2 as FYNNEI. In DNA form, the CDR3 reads TGTGCCAGCAGTGACCGGACTAGCGGAAACAATGAGCAGTTCTTC. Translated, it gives CASSDRTSGNNEQFF.

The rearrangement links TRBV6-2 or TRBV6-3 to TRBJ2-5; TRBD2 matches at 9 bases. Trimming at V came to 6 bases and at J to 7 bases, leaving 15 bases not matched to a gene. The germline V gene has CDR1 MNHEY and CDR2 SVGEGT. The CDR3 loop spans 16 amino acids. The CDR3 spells CASRLGTSSQEATQYF. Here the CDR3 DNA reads TGTGCCAGCAGGCTGGGGACTAGCTCCCAAGAGGCGACCCAGTACTTC.

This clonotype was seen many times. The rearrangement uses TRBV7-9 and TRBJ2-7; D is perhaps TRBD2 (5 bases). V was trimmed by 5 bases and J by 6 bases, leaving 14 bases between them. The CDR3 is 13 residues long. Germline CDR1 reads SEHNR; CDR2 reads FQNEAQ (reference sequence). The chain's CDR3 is CASSPSGTFEQYF. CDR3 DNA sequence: TGTGCCAGCAGCCCCAGCGGCACTTTCGAGCAGTACTTC.

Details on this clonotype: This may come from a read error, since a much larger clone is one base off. The CDR3 nucleotides are TGTGCCAGCAGCTTGAAGGACAGGATAGGGAATGAGCAGCTCTTC. Its translation: CASSLKDRIGNEQLF. The chain has TRBV9 and TRBJ2-1, with 7 positions matching TRBD1. The V gene's germline CDR1 is SGDLS and CDR2 YYNGEE. This CDR3 contains 15 residues.

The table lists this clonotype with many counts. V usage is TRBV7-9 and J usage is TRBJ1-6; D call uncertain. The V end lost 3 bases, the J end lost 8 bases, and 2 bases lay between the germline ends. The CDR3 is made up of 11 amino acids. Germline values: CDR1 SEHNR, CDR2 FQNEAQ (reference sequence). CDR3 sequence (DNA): TGTGCCAGCAGCTTGGATTCACCCCTCCACTTT. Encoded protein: CASSLDSPLHF.

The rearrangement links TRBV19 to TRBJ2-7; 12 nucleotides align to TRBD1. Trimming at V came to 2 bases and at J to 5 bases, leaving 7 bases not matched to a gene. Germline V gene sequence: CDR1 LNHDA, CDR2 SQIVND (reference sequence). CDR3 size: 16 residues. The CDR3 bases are TGTGCCAGTAGTATATGGGGACAGGGGGCTTTCCACGAGCAGTACTTC. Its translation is CASSIWGQGAFHEQYF. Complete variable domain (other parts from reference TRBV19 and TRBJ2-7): DGGITQSPKYLFRKEGQNVTLSCEQNLNHDAMYWYRQDPGQGLRLIYYSQIVNDFQKGDIAEGYSVSREKKESFPLTVTSAQKNPTAFYLCASSIWGQGAFHEQYFGPGTRLTVT.

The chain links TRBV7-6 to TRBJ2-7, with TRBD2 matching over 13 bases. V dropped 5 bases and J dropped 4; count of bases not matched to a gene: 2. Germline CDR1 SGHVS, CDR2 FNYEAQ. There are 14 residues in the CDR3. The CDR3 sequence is CASSRTSGRYEQYF. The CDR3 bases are TGTGCCAGCAGCAGGACTAGCGGGAGATACGAGCAGTACTTC.

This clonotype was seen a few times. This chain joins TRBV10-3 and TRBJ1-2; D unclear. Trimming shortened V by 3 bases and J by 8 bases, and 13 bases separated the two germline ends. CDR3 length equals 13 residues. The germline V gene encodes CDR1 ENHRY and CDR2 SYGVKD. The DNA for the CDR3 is TGTGCCATCAGTGATGGCGACCCCGGGGGCTACACCTTC. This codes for CAISDGDPGGYTF.

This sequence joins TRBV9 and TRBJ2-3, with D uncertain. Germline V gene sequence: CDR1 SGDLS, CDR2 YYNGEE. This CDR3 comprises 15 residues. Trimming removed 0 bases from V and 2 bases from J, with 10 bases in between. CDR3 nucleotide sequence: TGTGCCAGCAGCGTAGTTCCACAGCACACAGATACGCAGTATTTT. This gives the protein CASSVVPQHTDTQYF.

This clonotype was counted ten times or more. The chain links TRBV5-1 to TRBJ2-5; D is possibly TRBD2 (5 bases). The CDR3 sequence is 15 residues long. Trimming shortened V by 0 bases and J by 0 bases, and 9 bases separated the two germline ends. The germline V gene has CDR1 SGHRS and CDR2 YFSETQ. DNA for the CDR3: TGCGCCAGCAGCTTGGAGTCCGGGAACCAAGAGACCCAGTACTTC. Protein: CASSLESGNQETQYF.

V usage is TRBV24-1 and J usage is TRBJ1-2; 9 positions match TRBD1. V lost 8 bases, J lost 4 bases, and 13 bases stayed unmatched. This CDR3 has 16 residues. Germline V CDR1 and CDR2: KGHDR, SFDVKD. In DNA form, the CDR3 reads TGTGCCACCAAAGCCCCGGACAGGGGTGGAACCTATGGCTACACCTTC. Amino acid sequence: CATKAPDRGGTYGYTF.

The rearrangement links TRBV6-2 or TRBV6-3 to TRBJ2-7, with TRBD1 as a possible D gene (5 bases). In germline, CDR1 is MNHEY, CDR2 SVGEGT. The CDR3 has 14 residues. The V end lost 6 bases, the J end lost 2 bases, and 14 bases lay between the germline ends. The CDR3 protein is CASRGAKETYEQYF. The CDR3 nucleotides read TGTGCCAGCAGAGGGGCAAAGGAGACCTACGAGCAGTACTTC.

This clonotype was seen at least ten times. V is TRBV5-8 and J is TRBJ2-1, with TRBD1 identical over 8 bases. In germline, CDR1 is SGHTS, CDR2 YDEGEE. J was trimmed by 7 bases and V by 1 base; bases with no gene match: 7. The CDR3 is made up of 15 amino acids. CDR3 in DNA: TGTGCCAGCAGCTTGCCAGGGGGCAGCTCTAATGAGCAGTTCTTC. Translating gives CASSLPGGSSNEQFF.

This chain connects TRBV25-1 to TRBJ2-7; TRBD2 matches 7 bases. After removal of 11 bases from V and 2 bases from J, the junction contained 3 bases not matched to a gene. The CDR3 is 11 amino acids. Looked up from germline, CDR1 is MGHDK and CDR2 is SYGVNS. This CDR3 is CAAGETYEQYF. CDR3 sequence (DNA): TGTGCCGCGGGAGAGACCTACGAGCAGTACTTC.

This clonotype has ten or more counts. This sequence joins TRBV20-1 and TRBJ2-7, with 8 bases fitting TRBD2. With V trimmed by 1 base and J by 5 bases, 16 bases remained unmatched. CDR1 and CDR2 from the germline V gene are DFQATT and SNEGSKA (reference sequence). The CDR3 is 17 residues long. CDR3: CSARGWWSGRGKNEQYF. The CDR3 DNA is TGCAGTGCTAGAGGCTGGTGGAGCGGGAGAGGGAAGAACGAGCAGTACTTC.

The CDR3 DNA follows: TGTGCCACCAGCAGAGATTCGGGACCCGGAGTTGGCTACACCTTC. Residues: CATSRDSGPGVGYTF. The chain joins TRBV15 to TRBJ1-2; D perhaps matches TRBD1 (5 bases). The germline V gene encodes CDR1 LNHNV and CDR2 YYDKDF (reference sequence). This CDR3 spans 15 amino acids. The V and J ends lost 0 bases and 7 bases respectively, with 15 bases between them.

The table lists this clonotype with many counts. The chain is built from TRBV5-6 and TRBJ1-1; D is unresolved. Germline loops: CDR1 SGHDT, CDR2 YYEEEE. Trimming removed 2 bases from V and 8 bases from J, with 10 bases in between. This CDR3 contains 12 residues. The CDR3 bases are TGTGCCAGCAGCTTATCCCAATCCGAAGCTTTCTTT. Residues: CASSLSQSEAFF. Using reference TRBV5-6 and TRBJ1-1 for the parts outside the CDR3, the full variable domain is DAGVTQSPTHLIKTRGQQVTLRCSPKSGHDTVSWYQQALGQGPQFIFQYYEEEERQRGNFPDRFSGHQFPNYSSELNVNALLLGDSALYLCASSLSQSEAFFGQGTRLTVV.

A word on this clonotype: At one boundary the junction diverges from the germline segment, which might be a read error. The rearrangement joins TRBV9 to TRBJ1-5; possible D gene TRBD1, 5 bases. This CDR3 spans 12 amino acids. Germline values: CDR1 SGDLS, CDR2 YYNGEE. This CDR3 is CASSMDNQPQRF. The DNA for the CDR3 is TGTGCCAGCAGCATGGACAATCAGCCCCAGCGTTTT.

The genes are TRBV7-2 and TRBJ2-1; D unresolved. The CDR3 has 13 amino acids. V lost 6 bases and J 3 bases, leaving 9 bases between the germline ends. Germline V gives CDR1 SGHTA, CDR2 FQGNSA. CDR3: CASRRTDYNEQFF. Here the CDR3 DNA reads TGTGCCAGCAGACGAACAGACTACAATGAGCAGTTCTTC. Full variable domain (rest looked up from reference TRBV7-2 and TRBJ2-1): GAGVSQSPSNKVTEKGKDVELRCDPISGHTALYWYRQSLGQGLEFLIYFQGNSAPDKSGLPSDRFSAERTGGSVSTLTIQRTQQEDSAVYLCASRRTDYNEQFFGPGTRLTVL.

As DNA, the CDR3 is TGTGCCAGCAGCCAAGTGGCGTATAGCACAGATACGCAGTATTTT. Translating it yields CASSQVAYSTDTQYF. This chain links TRBV4-2 with TRBJ2-3; D not certain. Trimming shortened V by 1 base and J by 0 bases, and 8 bases separated the two germline ends. The CDR3 is 15 amino acids. Germline lookup yields CDR1 LGHNA and CDR2 YNFKEQ.